These 24 T cell receptor beta chains came from one sample sequenced in a study of CD8+CD57+ T cells in acquired aplastic anemia. CDR3 and TCR beta VDJ profiling relied on a genomic DNA template. TCRdb called the reads again in MiXCR, with one record for every CDR3 protein. Of about 190,000 distinct CDR3 sequences in the sample, around 59% were seen once. The source material was sorted CD4+, CD8+, or CD8+CD57+ T cells (not recorded which) from PBMCs. The origin of the receptors is a human donor in good health, serving as a control.

This clonotype came up many times. The CDR3 DNA is TGTGCCAGCATCTCGGGAGGTAGCAATCAGCCCCAGCATTTT. Its translation is CASISGGSNQPQHF. V usage is TRBV28 and J usage is TRBJ1-5; D remains unclear. In germline, CDR1 is MDHEN, CDR2 SYDVKM. V lost 7 bases and J 0 bases, leaving 10 bases between the germline ends. The CDR3 is 14 residues long.

This chain connects TRBV7-2 to TRBJ1-2; TRBD1 matches at 9 bases. Germline CDR1 reads SGHTA; CDR2 reads FQGNSA. Trimming removed 0 bases from V and 6 bases from J; junction bases left unmatched: 11. The CDR3 is 17 amino acids. The CDR3 is CASSLAGGQGYEDGYTF. CDR3 bases: TGTGCCAGCAGCTTAGCCGGAGGACAGGGGTACGAAGATGGCTACACCTTC.

The rearrangement joins TRBV15 to TRBJ1-5; D might be TRBD1 (6 bases). Trimming left V 0 bases short and J 5 bases short, with 11 bases between. The CDR3 totals 15 residues. The germline CDR1 and CDR2 sequences are LNHNV and YYDKDF (reference sequence). CDR3 sequence: CATSRDTRGDQPQHF. As DNA, the CDR3 is TGTGCCACCAGCAGAGATACCAGGGGAGATCAGCCCCAGCATTTT.

The chain combines TRBV20-1 with TRBJ2-3; D gene ambiguous. Germline CDR1 DFQATT, CDR2 SNEGSKA (reference sequence). The CDR3 runs 13 residues. The CDR3, as DNA: TGCAGCTCTCTCGGGTCTGGCACAGATACGCAGTATTTT. Amino acid sequence: CSSLGSGTDTQYF.

The rearrangement links TRBV7-3 to TRBJ2-7; 9 bases fit TRBD1. The CDR3 loop spans 15 amino acids. The J segment lost 5 bases and the V segment lost 4 bases, leaving 9 bases of the junction unmatched. CDR1 and CDR2 (germline): SGHTA, FQGTGA. The CDR3 sequence: CASSSGTGYSHEQYF. The DNA of the CDR3 is TGTGCCAGCAGCTCCGGGACAGGGTATTCCCACGAGCAGTACTTC.

This clonotype was seen repeatedly, ten times or more. CDR3 region: CASSFPGQGAYEQYF. DNA for the CDR3: TGTGCCAGCAGCTTCCCCGGACAGGGGGCTTACGAGCAGTACTTC. The chain recombines TRBV7-9 with TRBJ2-7, with 11 bases matching TRBD1. Germline CDR1 reads SEHNR; CDR2 reads FQNEAQ (reference sequence). The trim removed 3 bases at V and 4 bases at J, leaving 5 bases unmatched. This CDR3 has 15 amino acids.

This clonotype was observed a handful of times. The genes are TRBV28 and TRBJ1-3; TRBD1 matches 7 bases. This CDR3 spans 20 amino acids. With V trimmed by 6 bases and J by 4 bases, 24 bases remained unmatched. The germline CDR1 and CDR2 sequences are MDHEN and SYDVKM. CDR3: CASSFRVGRRTKTGGNTIYF. CDR3 coding DNA: TGTGCCAGCAGCTTCCGGGTGGGACGCCGGACTAAGACAGGGGGAAACACCATATATTTT.

This clonotype was recorded only once. The chain is built from TRBV6-1 and TRBJ1-5, with unresolved D. The CDR3 is 16 amino acids. Germline CDR1 is MNHNS and CDR2 is SASEGT. V lost 0 bases and J lost 3, with 12 bases in between. The CDR3 loop reads CASSEALAGINQPQHF. For the CDR3, the DNA is TGTGCCAGCAGTGAAGCGCTCGCGGGTATCAATCAGCCCCAGCATTTT.

The V and J genes are TRBV20-1 and TRBJ2-7; 9 bases match TRBD1. CDR1 is DFQATT and CDR2 is SNEGSKA in the germline V gene (reference sequence). V lost 3 bases and J lost 3; bases outside the gene matches: 3. This CDR3 spans 13 amino acids. The CDR3 here is CSASGTGIYEQYF. CDR3 DNA: TGCAGTGCTAGTGGGACAGGGATCTACGAGCAGTACTTC.

Notes on this clonotype: A clone one base away is much larger, so this may be a read error. The rearrangement links TRBV5-1 to TRBJ2-1; 12 bases line up with TRBD2. This CDR3 has 18 amino acids. Germline CDR1 is SGHRS and CDR2 is YFSETQ. The CDR3 bases are TGCGCCAGCAGCTTGGGACTAGCGGGGGCCCTAGATTACAATGAGCGGTTCTTC. Protein: CASSLGLAGALDYNERFF.

This rearrangement joins TRBV15 to TRBJ2-6; 7 bases are a match to TRBD1. The length of the CDR3 is 17 residues. V lost 5 bases and J lost 3; bases outside the gene matches: 10. CDR1 is LNHNV, CDR2 YYDKDF, per germline (reference sequence). The CDR3 bases are TGTGCCACCAGCCCACTGGGGGCAGGGGGTGGGGCCAACGTCCTGACTTTC. It is translated as CATSPLGAGGGANVLTF.

The chain couples TRBV2 to TRBJ1-1, with D perhaps matching TRBD1 (5 bases). From germline, CDR1 is SNHLY and CDR2 FYNNEI. Trimming cost V 1 base and J 3 bases, with 6 bases left between them. This CDR3 has 13 amino acids. The CDR3 protein is CASSEGGDTEAFF. The CDR3 DNA sequence: TGTGCCAGCAGTGAAGGGGGGGACACTGAAGCTTTCTTT. Supplemented by reference TRBV2 and TRBJ1-1, the full variable domain reads EPEVTQTPSHQVTQMGQEVILRCVPISNHLYFYWYRQILGQKVEFLVSFYNNEISEKSEIFDDQFSVERPDGSNFTLKIRSTKLEDSAMYFCASSEGGDTEAFFGQGTRLTVV.

This clonotype turned up a few times. The chain uses TRBV6-2 or TRBV6-3 and TRBJ2-1; D is perhaps TRBD1 (6 bases). Germline CDR1 is MNHEY and CDR2 is SVGEGT. The V and J ends lost 4 bases and 1 base respectively, with 20 bases between them. The CDR3 spans 18 residues. The CDR3: CASSLLVLDRPSYNEQFF. The CDR3 DNA follows: TGTGCCAGCAGTTTATTGGTCCTCGACAGGCCGTCCTACAATGAGCAGTTCTTC.

The chain carries TRBV6-1 and TRBJ1-1, with D uncertain. V lost 2 bases and J 4 bases, leaving 8 bases between the germline ends. Germline assignment: CDR1 MNHNS and CDR2 SASEGT. The CDR3 length is 13 residues. CDR3 in DNA: TGTGCCAGCAGTGAAAAGGGAACCACTGAAGCTTTCTTT. As protein: CASSEKGTTEAFF.

This clonotype was observed many times. In nucleotides, the CDR3 is TGCGCCAGCAGCTTGGCTCAGGACGCCCTTAACTATGGCTACACCTTC. Amino acid sequence: CASSLAQDALNYGYTF. The chain is built from TRBV5-1 and TRBJ1-2; no definite D call. V lost 0 bases and J 1 base, leaving 13 bases between the germline ends. Germline V gene sequence: CDR1 SGHRS, CDR2 YFSETQ. The length of the CDR3 is 16 residues.

The gene calls are TRBV19 and TRBJ1-5; possible D gene TRBD1, 6 bases. The germline CDR1 and CDR2 sequences are LNHDA and SQIVND (reference sequence). The ends were cut back, 1 base at V and 2 bases at J, with 9 bases in the middle. The CDR3 has 15 residues. Here the CDR3 reads CASSIAGEGNQPQHF. The CDR3 region has the DNA TGTGCCAGTAGTATAGCAGGGGAGGGCAATCAGCCCCAGCATTTT.

This clonotype was observed a single time. The rearrangement uses TRBV20-1 and TRBJ2-1; possible D gene TRBD1, 7 bases. Looked up from germline, CDR1 is DFQATT and CDR2 is SNEGSKA (reference sequence). The CDR3 consists of 16 residues. V lost 3 bases and J lost 7, with 22 bases in between. This CDR3 reads CSARGTRRGPRNEQFF. CDR3 DNA: TGCAGTGCTAGGGGCACGCGGAGGGGGCCTAGGAATGAGCAGTTCTTC.

The CDR3 DNA sequence: TGTGCCAGCAGCATCGGCGGGGGAACCGGGGAGCTGTTTTTT. Translating it yields CASSIGGGTGELFF. The chain has TRBV7-6 and TRBJ2-2; the match to TRBD2 covers 7 bases. Germline loops: CDR1 SGHVS, CDR2 FNYEAQ. This CDR3 is 14 amino acids long. V gave up 5 bases and J gave up 5 bases; unmatched junction bases: 5.

V is TRBV2 and J is TRBJ2-7, with D hard to call. V was cut by 1 base and J by 5 bases, with 6 bases left in between. The CDR3 sequence is 12 residues long. In germline, CDR1 is SNHLY, CDR2 FYNNEI. The CDR3 loop is CASSEVLHEQYF. CDR3 nucleotides: TGTGCCAGCAGTGAAGTACTCCACGAGCAGTACTTC.

The chain recombines TRBV6-2 or TRBV6-3 with TRBJ1-1, with a weak D call TRBD1 (6 bases). Germline V gives CDR1 MNHEY, CDR2 SVGEGT. V gave up 2 bases and J gave up 7 bases, with 20 bases separating them. The CDR3 contains 16 residues. The CDR3 here is CASSYGSGGSYNEAFF. CDR3 coding DNA: TGTGCCAGCAGTTACGGTAGCGGGGGCTCCTACAATGAAGCTTTCTTT.

Many counts were recorded for this clonotype. The chain is built from TRBV7-3 and TRBJ2-5, with D tentatively TRBD1 or TRBD2 (6 bases each). The germline CDR1 and CDR2 sequences are SGHTA and FQGTGA. Deletions cut 0 bases from V and 5 bases from J, with 13 bases between. The CDR3 totals 15 residues. The CDR3 bases are TGTGCCAGCAGCTTAACGGCCGGGGGCTGGGAGACCCAGTACTTC. Its translation: CASSLTAGGWETQYF. Full variable domain (rest looked up from reference TRBV7-3 and TRBJ2-5): GAGVSQTPSNKVTEKGKYVELRCDPISGHTALYWYRQSLGQGPEFLIYFQGTGAADDSGLPNDRFFAVRPEGSVSTLKIQRTERGDSAVYLCASSLTAGGWETQYFGPGTRLLVL.

V usage is TRBV7-6 and J usage is TRBJ2-1; 12 nucleotides line up with TRBD2. The CDR3 runs to 17 residues. Germline loops: CDR1 SGHVS, CDR2 FNYEAQ. V lost 6 bases to trimming and J lost 0 bases; unmatched junction nucleotides: 6. The CDR3 protein is CASRSLAGGTSYNEQFF. Written as DNA, the CDR3 is TGTGCCAGCAGGTCGCTAGCGGGAGGGACCTCCTACAATGAGCAGTTCTTC. Filled out from reference TRBV7-6 and TRBJ2-1, the complete variable domain reads GAGVSQSPRYKVTKRGQDVALRCDPISGHVSLYWYRQALGQGPEFLTYFNYEAQQDKSGLPNDRFSAERPEGSISTLTIQRTEQRDSAMYRCASRSLAGGTSYNEQFFGPGTRLTVL.

At least ten counts were recorded for this clonotype. The V and J genes are TRBV7-2 and TRBJ2-7, with 11 bases aligning to TRBD1. Trimming removed 5 bases from V and 4 bases from J; junction bases left unmatched: 10. The V gene's germline CDR1 is SGHTA and CDR2 FQGNSA. This CDR3 spans 16 amino acids. DNA for the CDR3: TGTGCCAGCAGCCCAAGTTCGGACAGGGGGCGATACGAGCAGTACTTC. Residues: CASSPSSDRGRYEQYF. Full variable domain (rest looked up from reference TRBV7-2 and TRBJ2-7): GAGVSQSPSNKVTEKGKDVELRCDPISGHTALYWYRQSLGQGLEFLIYFQGNSAPDKSGLPSDRFSAERTGGSVSTLTIQRTQQEDSAVYLCASSPSSDRGRYEQYFGPGTRLTVT.

Regarding this clonotype: Possible read error: a much larger clone is one base away. This chain links TRBV10-3 with TRBJ1-3; D is uncertain. Germline V lookup: CDR1 ENHRY, CDR2 SYGVKD. This CDR3 is built from 15 residues. For the CDR3, the DNA is TGTGCCAGCAGTTCCCCCGGGCCGAGGGGAAACACCATATATTTT. Protein product: CASSSPGPRGNTIYF.